Many counts were recorded for the clone carrying this T cell receptor (beta chain). The antigen is undetermined. This sample is part of a study of identical twins. The ends lost 4 bases at V and 3 bases at J; junction bases unmatched: 4. This CDR3 has 14 amino acids. Germline CDR1 and CDR2: LGHNA and YNFKEQ. A template switching step contributed a universal primer site, while unique molecular identifiers were present in the cDNA. TCRdb re-called the 5' RACE reads with MiXCR, one entry per CDR3 protein. Of 1.5 million to 2 million distinct CDR3 sequences in the sample, less than 35% are singletons; the top ten hold less than 0.35%. General study results and limits: Cord blood beta clonotypes present at high abundance carried fewer insertions; no such pattern appeared in memory repertoires. Out-of-frame alpha sequences shared between twins exhibited an excess of low generation probability.

Sequenced: cord blood. The chain carries TRBV4-2 and TRBJ1-2; TRBD1 aligns across 8 bases. The TCR was taken from a newborn girl in good health. The DNA for the CDR3 is TGTGCCAGCAGCCCAGGGACAGGCTACTATGGCTACACCTTC. Translated, it gives CASSPGTGYYGYTF.